This T cell receptor beta chain was captured in a study of blood T cell repertoires in COVID-19. J gave up 3 bases and V 5 bases, and 4 bases lay outside the gene matches. CDR3 length equals 15 residues. Germline-derived CDR1 and CDR2 are SEHNR and FQNEAQ (reference sequence). In the source study's methods: Amplification from reference gene primers served as the basis for estimated nucleated cell counts. Clones were read by immunoSEQ multiplex PCR, and TCRdb kept only the in-frame ones, dropping some. For V, J and clone size, that table is used; D and trimming come from the DNA. In the table there are 150,000 to 170,000 clones, roughly 84% of which are singletons.

The specimen sequenced was peripheral blood. This receptor was taken from a man aged 55 to 69 with COVID-19, enrolled during active disease. V and J are TRBV7-9 and TRBJ1-5, with 10 bases aligning to TRBD1. The CDR3 region is CASSPGTGVNQPQHF. In DNA, the CDR3 is TGTGCCAGCAGCCCCGGGACAGGGGTCAATCAGCCCCAGCATTTT.